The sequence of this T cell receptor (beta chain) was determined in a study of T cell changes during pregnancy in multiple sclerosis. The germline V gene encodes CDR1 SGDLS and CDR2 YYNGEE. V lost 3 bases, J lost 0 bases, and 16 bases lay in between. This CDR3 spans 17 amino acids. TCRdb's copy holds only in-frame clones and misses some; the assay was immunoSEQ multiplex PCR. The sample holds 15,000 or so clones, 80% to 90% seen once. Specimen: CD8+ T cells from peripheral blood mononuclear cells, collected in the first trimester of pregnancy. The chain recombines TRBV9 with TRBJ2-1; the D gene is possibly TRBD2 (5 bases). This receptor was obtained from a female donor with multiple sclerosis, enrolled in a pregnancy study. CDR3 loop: CASSARAGIISYNEQFF. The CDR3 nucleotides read TGTGCCAGCAGCGCTCGGGCGGGCATAATCTCCTACAATGAGCAGTTCTTC.